Listed below are T cell receptor beta chains from one sample, sequenced in a study of Ad26.COV2.S vaccination and SARS-CoV-2 variants. The method was immunoSEQ multiplex PCR; TCRdb's version includes in-frame clones alone and lacks a portion of them. The repertoire holds about 480,000 clones, with 87% as singletons. The sample consisted of peripheral blood, taken in a trial of Ad26.COV2.S vaccine versus placebo. The receptors come from a person aged 18 to 65 who received the Ad26.COV2.S COVID-19 vaccine or a placebo. CDR3s include the opening cysteine and the closing phenylalanine or tryptophan. A D gene is named only where the DNA matches it firmly. Size values are once, few and many counts, or a class for expanded clones, and some rows have none.

J gene: TRBJ1-4; D gene: .; clone size: .; V gene: TRBV2; CDR3 DNA: TGTGCCAGCCGGTGGGGGGGGACTAATGAAAAACTGTTTTTT; CDR3 protein: CASRWGGTNEKLFF
J gene: TRBJ1-4; D gene: .; clone size: .; V gene: TRBV18; CDR3 DNA: TGTGCCAGCTCACCAGGGGGAGGTGAAAAACTGTTTTTT; CDR3 protein: CASSPGGGEKLFF
J gene: TRBJ2-1; D gene: .; clone size: once; V gene: TRBV7-8; CDR3 DNA: TGTGCCAGCAGCTTAGTGCCACAAGACAATGAGCAGTTCTTC; CDR3 protein: CASSLVPQDNEQFF
J gene: TRBJ2-2; D gene: TRBD2; clone size: .; V gene: TRBV30; CDR3 DNA: TGTGCCTGGACCTCTAGCGGGAAGGGGGAGCTGTTTTTT; CDR3 protein: CAWTSSGKGELFF
J gene: TRBJ2-3; D gene: .; clone size: once; V gene: TRBV7-9; CDR3 DNA: TGTGCCAGCAGCTTATCGGTTAGCGGAACAGATACGCAGTATTTT; CDR3 protein: CASSLSVSGTDTQYF
J gene: TRBJ2-3; D gene: .; clone size: .; V gene: TRBV7-2; CDR3 DNA: TGTGCCAGCAGCGCCCTATGGGGAGATACGCAGTATTTT; CDR3 protein: CASSALWGDTQYF
J gene: TRBJ1-2; D gene: .; clone size: .; V gene: TRBV28; CDR3 DNA: TGTGCCAGCAGGACCCTCGGGGAGTTAGGAGGCTACACCTTC; CDR3 protein: CASRTLGELGGYTF
J gene: TRBJ1-1; D gene: .; clone size: .; V gene: TRBV24-1; CDR3 DNA: TGTGCCACCCAGGGAATTGGCACTGAAGCTTTCTTT; CDR3 protein: CATQGIGTEAFF
J gene: TRBJ2-6; D gene: .; clone size: .; V gene: TRBV2; CDR3 DNA: TGTGCAGGGGGGGGCTCTGGGGCCAACGTCCTGACTTTC; CDR3 protein: CAGGGSGANVLTF
J gene: TRBJ2-1; D gene: .; clone size: .; V gene: TRBV28; CDR3 DNA: TGTGCCAGCAGGAGGGGAGGGGGAAATGAGCAGTTCTTC; CDR3 protein: CASRRGGGNEQFF
J gene: TRBJ2-1; D gene: .; clone size: .; V gene: TRBV9; CDR3 DNA: TGTGCCAGCAGCGAAGTATATGAGCAGTTCTTC; CDR3 protein: CASSEVYEQFF
J gene: TRBJ1-6; D gene: TRBD1; clone size: .; V gene: TRBV9; CDR3 DNA: TGTGCCAGCAGCGGGACAGGGGGCCCTTCACCCCTCCACTTT; CDR3 protein: CASSGTGGPSPLHF
J gene: TRBJ2-3; D gene: .; clone size: .; V gene: TRBV5-6; CDR3 DNA: TGTGCCAGCAGCTCGGACGTTCATTCGGGGTCGCAGTATTTT; CDR3 protein: CASSSDVHSGSQYF
J gene: TRBJ2-3; D gene: .; clone size: .; V gene: TRBV27; CDR3 DNA: TGTGCCAGCAGTTTTGGTCCCTTAGCCGATCGCACAGATACGCAGTATTTT; CDR3 protein: CASSFGPLADRTDTQYF
J gene: TRBJ1-1; D gene: .; clone size: .; V gene: TRBV7-3; CDR3 DNA: TGTGCCAGCAGCTTAGCAGGGGTCGGGACTGAAGCTTTCTTT; CDR3 protein: CASSLAGVGTEAFF
J gene: TRBJ2-7; D gene: .; clone size: .; V gene: TRBV27; CDR3 DNA: TGTGCCAGCAGTTTAGAAGGGGGTCGGTCCTACGAGCAGTACTTC; CDR3 protein: CASSLEGGRSYEQYF
J gene: TRBJ1-1; D gene: TRBD1; clone size: .; V gene: TRBV2; CDR3 DNA: TGTGCCAGCAGTGAAGCGAGGACAGGGAAGGCTGAAGCTTTCTTT; CDR3 protein: CASSEARTGKAEAFF
J gene: TRBJ2-5; D gene: .; clone size: .; V gene: TRBV11-2; CDR3 DNA: TGTGCCAGCAGCCCCACTAGGAGCTTAGAGACCCAGTACTTC; CDR3 protein: CASSPTRSLETQYF
J gene: TRBJ1-3; D gene: .; clone size: .; V gene: TRBV19; CDR3 DNA: TGTGCCAGTAGTACGTGGGGCAGCTCTGGAAACACCATATATTTT; CDR3 protein: CASSTWGSSGNTIYF